This TCR beta chain was recovered during a study of blood T cell repertoires in COVID-19. Overall study context: The United States, Italy and Spain provided the acute and convalescent COVID-19 samples. Sample material is recorded as cDNA or gDNA derived from T cells, B-cell-depleted T cells, or PBMCs.

Trimming pared 6 bases from V and 0 bases from J, leaving 14 bases between. There are 15 residues in the CDR3. Germline V gene sequence: CDR1 SGHAT, CDR2 FQNNGV. Source study methods: Reference gene primer amplification yielded estimated nucleated cell counts. The table came from immunoSEQ multiplex PCR; TCRdb's copy has only in-frame clones and leaves some out. The V and J calls and clone size are taken from that table; D and trimming were inferred from the DNA. The data hold 150,000 to 200,000 clones, with approximately 90% observed a single time. The rearrangement uses TRBV11-2 and TRBJ1-1; no clear D. The TCR originated in a man in his late teens or twenties who had recovered from COVID-19. The sequencing sample was made of peripheral blood. The CDR3 coding sequence is TGTGCCAGCAGTTCTAAAGTTAACTTGAACACTGAAGCTTTCTTT. Translated: CASSSKVNLNTEAFF. The full variable domain, with the rest looked up from reference TRBV11-2 and TRBJ1-1, is EAGVAQSPRYKIIEKRQSVAFWCNPISGHATLYWYQQILGQGPKLLIQFQNNGVVDDSQLPKDRFSAERLKGVDSTLKIQPAKLEDSAVYLCASSSKVNLNTEAFFGQGTRLTVV.